The clone carrying this T cell receptor beta chain was observed a few times. TCRdb itself ran the reads through MiXCR, one entry per CDR3 protein. The sample holds just under 300,000 distinct CDR3 sequences, about 9.2% seen once. The data were obtained in a study of T cell repertoires in cytomegalovirus infection. Study-wide context: CMV infection together with matching HLA type was indicated by public TCR beta signatures.

The germline gives CDR1 SGHDT, CDR2 YYEEEE. V lost 6 bases, J lost 6 bases, and 26 bases lay in between. This CDR3 contains 17 residues. The chain is built from TRBV5-6 and TRBJ2-3, with D perhaps being TRBD1 or TRBD2 (5 bases each). Sequenced: PBMCs. This TCR was recovered from a human donor in good health (CMV status not recorded). Some clones in this sample may be carry-over from other donors' samples. The DNA of the CDR3 is TGTGCCAGCATCCTAGTCGCTGGCTTAGGCAGGGAGGATACGCAGTATTTT. Translation: CASILVAGLGREDTQYF.